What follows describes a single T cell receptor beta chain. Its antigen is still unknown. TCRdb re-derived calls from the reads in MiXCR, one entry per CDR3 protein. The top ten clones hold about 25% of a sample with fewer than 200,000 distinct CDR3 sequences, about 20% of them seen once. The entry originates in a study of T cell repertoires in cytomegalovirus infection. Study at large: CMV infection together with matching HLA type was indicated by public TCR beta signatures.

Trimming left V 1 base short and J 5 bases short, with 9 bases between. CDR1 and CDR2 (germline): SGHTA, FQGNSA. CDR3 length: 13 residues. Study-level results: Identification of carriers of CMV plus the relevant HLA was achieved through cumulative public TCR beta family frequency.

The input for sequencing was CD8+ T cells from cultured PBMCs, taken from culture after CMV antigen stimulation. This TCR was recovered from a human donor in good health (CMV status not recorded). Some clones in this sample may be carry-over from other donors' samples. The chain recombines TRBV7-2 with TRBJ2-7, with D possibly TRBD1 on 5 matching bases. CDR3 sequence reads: CASSLDWGNEQYF. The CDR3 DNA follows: TGTGCCAGCAGCTTAGACTGGGGCAACGAGCAGTACTTC.